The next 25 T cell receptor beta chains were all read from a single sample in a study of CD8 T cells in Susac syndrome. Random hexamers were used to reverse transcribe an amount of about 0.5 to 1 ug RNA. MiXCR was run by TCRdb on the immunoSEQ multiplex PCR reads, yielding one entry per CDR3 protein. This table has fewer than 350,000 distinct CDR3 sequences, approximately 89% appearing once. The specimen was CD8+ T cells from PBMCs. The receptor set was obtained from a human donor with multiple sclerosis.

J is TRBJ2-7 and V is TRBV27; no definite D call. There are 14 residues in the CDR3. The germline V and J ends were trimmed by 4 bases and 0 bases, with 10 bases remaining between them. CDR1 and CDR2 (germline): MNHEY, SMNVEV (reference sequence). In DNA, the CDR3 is TGTGCCAGCAGTTACGGCATCCTCTCCTACGAGCAGTACTTC. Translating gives CASSYGILSYEQYF.

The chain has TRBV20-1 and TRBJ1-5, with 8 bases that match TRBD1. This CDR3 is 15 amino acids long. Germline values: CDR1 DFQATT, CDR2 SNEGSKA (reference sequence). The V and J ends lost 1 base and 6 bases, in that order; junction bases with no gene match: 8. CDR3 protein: CSARVGRGRGQPQHF. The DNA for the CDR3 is TGCAGTGCTAGAGTCGGCAGGGGGCGCGGTCAGCCCCAGCATTTT.

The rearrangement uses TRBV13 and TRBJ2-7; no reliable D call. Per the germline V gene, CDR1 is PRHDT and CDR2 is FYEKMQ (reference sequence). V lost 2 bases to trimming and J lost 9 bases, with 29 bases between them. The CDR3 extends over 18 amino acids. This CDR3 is CASSLYGREDAWRDGQYF. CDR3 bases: TGTGCCAGCAGCTTATACGGTCGTGAAGACGCCTGGCGTGATGGGCAGTACTTC.

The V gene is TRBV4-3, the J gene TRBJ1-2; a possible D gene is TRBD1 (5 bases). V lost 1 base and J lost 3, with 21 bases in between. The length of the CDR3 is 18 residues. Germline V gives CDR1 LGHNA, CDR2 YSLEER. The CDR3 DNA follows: TGCGCCAGCAGCCAAGGTGCCCTCAGATCAGGGCGGGACTATGGCTACACCTTC. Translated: CASSQGALRSGRDYGYTF.

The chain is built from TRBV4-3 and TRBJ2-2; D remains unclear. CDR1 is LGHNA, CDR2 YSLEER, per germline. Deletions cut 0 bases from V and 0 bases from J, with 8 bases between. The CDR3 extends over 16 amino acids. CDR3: CASSQDGETNTGELFF. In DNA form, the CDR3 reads TGCGCCAGCAGCCAAGATGGGGAAACGAACACCGGGGAGCTGTTTTTT.

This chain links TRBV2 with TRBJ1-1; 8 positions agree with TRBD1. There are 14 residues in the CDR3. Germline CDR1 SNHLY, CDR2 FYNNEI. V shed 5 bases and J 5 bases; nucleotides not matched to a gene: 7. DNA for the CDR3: TGTGCCAGCAGTAGTGGACAGGGCGAGACTGAAGCTTTCTTT. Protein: CASSSGQGETEAFF.

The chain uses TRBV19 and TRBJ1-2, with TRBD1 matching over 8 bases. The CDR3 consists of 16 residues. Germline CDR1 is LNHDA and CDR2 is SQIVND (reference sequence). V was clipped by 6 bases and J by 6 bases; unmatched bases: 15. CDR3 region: CASSLRPTGELDGYTF. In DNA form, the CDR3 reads TGTGCCAGTAGCCTCCGCCCGACAGGGGAGTTGGATGGCTACACCTTC.

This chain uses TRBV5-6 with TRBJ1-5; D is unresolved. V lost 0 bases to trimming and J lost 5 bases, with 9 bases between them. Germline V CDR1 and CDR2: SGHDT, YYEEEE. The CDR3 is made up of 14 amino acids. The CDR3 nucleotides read TGTGCCAGCAGCTTGGCGCCTAGGGATCAGCCCCAGCATTTT. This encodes CASSLAPRDQPQHF.

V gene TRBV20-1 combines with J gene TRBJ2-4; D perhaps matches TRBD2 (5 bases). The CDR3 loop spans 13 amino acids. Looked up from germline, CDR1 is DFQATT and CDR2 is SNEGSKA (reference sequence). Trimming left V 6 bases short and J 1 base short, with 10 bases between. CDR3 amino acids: CSAPPGAKNIQYF. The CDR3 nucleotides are TGCAGTGCCCCCCCGGGGGCCAAAAACATTCAGTACTTC.

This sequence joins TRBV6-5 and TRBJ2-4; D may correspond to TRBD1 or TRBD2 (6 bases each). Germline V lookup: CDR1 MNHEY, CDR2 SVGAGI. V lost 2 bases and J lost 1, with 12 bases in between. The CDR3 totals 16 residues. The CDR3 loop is CASSYGGGLAKNIQYF. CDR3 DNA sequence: TGTGCCAGCAGTTACGGAGGGGGGCTGGCCAAAAACATTCAGTACTTC.

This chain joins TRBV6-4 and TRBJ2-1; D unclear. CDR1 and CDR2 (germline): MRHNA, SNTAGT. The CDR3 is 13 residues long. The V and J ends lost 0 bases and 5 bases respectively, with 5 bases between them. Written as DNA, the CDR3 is TGTGCCAGCAGTGACTCCGGCCACAATGAGCAGTTCTTC. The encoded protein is CASSDSGHNEQFF.

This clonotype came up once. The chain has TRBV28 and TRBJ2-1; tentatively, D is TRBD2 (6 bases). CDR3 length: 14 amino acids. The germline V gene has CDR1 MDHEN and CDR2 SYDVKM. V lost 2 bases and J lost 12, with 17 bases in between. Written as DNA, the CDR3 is TGTGCCAGCAGTTTAGAACTGTTAAACGGGGGGCAGTTCTTC. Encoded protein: CASSLELLNGGQFF.

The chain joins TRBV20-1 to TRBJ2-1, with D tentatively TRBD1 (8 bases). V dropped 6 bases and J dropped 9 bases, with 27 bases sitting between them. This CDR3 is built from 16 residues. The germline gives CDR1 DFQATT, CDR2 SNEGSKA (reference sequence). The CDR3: CSAPGQGGNWLSEQFF. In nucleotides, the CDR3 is TGCAGTGCCCCCGGACAGGGAGGGAACTGGCTTAGTGAGCAGTTCTTC.

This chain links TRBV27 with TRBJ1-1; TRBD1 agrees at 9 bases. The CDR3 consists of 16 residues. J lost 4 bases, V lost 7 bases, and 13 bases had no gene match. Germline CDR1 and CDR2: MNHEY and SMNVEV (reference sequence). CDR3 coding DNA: TGTGCCAGCAACTCACAGGGGGCGGGAGGTGGCACTGAAGCTTTCTTT. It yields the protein CASNSQGAGGGTEAFF.

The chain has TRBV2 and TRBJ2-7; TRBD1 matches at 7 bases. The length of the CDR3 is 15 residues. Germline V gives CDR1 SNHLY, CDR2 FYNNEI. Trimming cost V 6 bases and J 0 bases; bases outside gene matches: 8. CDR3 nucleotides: TGTGCCAGCAGGGCGGACAGGACTTACTCCTACGAGCAGTACTTC. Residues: CASRADRTYSYEQYF.

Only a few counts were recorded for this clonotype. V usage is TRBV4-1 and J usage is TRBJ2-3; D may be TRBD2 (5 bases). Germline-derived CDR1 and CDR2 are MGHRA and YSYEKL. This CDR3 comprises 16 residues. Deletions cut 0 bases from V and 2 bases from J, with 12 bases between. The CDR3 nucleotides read TGCGCCAGCAGCCAAGAGAGGGCTAGCAACACAGATACGCAGTATTTT. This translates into CASSQERASNTDTQYF.

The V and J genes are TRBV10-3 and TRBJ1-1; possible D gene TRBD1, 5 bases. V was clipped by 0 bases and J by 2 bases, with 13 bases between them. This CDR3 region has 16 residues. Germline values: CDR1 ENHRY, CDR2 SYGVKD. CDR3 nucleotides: TGTGCCATCAGTGAGTCGTGGACACCTAAAAACACTGAAGCTTTCTTT. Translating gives CAISESWTPKNTEAFF.

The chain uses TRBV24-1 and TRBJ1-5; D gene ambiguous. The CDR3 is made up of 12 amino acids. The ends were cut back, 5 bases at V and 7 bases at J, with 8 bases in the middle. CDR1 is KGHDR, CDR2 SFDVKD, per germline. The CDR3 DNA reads TGTGCCACCAGTGCCCTAGGGCAGCCCCAGCATTTT. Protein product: CATSALGQPQHF.

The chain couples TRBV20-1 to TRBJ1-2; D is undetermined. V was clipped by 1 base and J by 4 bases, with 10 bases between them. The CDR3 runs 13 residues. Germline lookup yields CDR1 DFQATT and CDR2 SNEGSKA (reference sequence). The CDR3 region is CSARVGRIYGYTF. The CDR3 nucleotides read TGCAGTGCTAGAGTCGGGCGGATCTATGGCTACACCTTC.

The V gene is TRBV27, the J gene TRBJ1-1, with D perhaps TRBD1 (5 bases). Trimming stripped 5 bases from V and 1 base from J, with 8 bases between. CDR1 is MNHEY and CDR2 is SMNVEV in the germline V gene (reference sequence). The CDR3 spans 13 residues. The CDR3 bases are TGTGCCAGCAGTATTCAGGGGAACACTGAAGCTTTCTTT. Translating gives CASSIQGNTEAFF.

This chain's CDR3 is CSASHTIYEQYF. CDR3 coding DNA: TGCAGTGCTAGCCATACAATATACGAGCAGTACTTC. The rearrangement links TRBV20-1 to TRBJ2-7, with no clear D. Germline V gene lookup returns CDR1 DFQATT and CDR2 SNEGSKA (reference sequence). The ends were cut back, 3 bases at V and 4 bases at J, with 10 bases in the middle. The CDR3 has 12 amino acids.

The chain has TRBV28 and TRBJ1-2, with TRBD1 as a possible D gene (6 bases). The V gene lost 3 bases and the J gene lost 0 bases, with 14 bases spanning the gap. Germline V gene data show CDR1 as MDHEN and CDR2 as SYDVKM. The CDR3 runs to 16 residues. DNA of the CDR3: TGTGCCAGCAGTTTCTTGGGGGGGCCCTCTAACTATGGCTACACCTTC. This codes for CASSFLGGPSNYGYTF.

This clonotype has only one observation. The CDR3 DNA reads TGCAGCGTGGCCCTTAGGGGAGGCAATGAGCAGTTCTTC. Encoded protein: CSVALRGGNEQFF. The chain is built from TRBV29-1 and TRBJ2-1; TRBD2 might be the D (6 bases). The length of the CDR3 is 13 residues. Germline CDR1 is SQVTM and CDR2 is ANQGSEA. V lost 6 bases and J lost 6, with 15 bases in between.

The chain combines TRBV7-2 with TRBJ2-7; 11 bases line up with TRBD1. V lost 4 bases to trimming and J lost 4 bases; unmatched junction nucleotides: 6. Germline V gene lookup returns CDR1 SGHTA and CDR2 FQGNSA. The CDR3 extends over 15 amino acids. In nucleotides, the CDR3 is TGTGCCAGCAGCTACCGGGACAGGGGGTTTTACGAGCAGTACTTC. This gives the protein CASSYRDRGFYEQYF.

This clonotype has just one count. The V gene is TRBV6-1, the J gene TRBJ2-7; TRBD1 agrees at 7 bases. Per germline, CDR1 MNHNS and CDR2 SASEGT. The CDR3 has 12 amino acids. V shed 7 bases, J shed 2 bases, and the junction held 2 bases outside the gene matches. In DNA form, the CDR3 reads TGTGCCAGCATCGGGACAGCCTACGAGCAGTACTTC. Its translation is CASIGTAYEQYF.